This T cell receptor beta chain is from a study of vaccination and CD4 T cells after COVID-19. Whole-study findings and limits: Convalescent patients gained a median 86.3% of their reactive clones only post-vaccination.

Within the sample, this clonotype is medium-sized. The antigen remains unidentified. Deletions cut 3 bases from V and 5 bases from J, with 19 bases between. Germline loops: CDR1 SNHLY, CDR2 FYNNEI. The CDR3 is 16 residues long. Described treatment: approximately 9-day PBMC culture with coronavirus spike peptide pools or control peptides (ViraFEST assay). Sequenced with the Oncomine TCR Beta short-read assay was DNA taken from cultured CD4+ T cells. The source of extracted genomic DNA was cultured CD4+ T cells. Each CDR3 protein is one row after TCRdb ran MiXCR on the PCR reads. The sample yields more than 4,000 distinct CDR3 sequences, roughly 20% seen once.

The clonotype was recovered from a human donor who had recovered from COVID-19. Sequenced material: CD4+ T cells from blood, cultured in vitro. This chain links TRBV2 with TRBJ1-2, with D unclear. The CDR3 DNA reads as TGTGCCAGCAGTGATGACGGTCGAGGGAGGGAGTATGGCTACACCTTC. Protein: CASSDDGRGREYGYTF.